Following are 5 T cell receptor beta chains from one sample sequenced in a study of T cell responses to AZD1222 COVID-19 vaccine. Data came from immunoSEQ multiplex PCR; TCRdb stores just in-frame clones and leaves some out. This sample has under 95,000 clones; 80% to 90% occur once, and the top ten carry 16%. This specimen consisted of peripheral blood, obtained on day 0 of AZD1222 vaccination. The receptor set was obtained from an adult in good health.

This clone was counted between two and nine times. In nucleotides, the CDR3 is TGTGCCAGCAGTGAGTCAGAGACAAGGCTCGATCAGCCCCAGCATTTT. This codes for CASSESETRLDQPQHF. The gene calls are TRBV2 and TRBJ1-5; unclear D gene. CDR3 length: 16 amino acids. CDR1 is SNHLY, CDR2 FYNNEI, per germline. Trimming removed 3 bases at V and 5 bases at J, with 17 bases between.

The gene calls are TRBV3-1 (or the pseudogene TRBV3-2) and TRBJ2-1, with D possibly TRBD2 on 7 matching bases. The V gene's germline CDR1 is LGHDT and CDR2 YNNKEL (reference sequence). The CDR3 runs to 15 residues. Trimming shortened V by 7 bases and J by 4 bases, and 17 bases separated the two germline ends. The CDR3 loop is CASTLAGAPYNEQFF. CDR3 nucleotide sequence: TGTGCCAGCACTCTGGCGGGGGCCCCGTACAATGAGCAGTTCTTC.

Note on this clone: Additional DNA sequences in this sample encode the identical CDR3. CDR3 DNA: TGTGCCAGCAGTCCGAATAATTCACCCCTCCACTTT. Translation gives CASSPNNSPLHF. This chain uses TRBV7-9 with TRBJ1-6; the D is unclear. The V and J ends lost 6 bases and 5 bases respectively, with 5 bases between them. This CDR3 has 12 amino acids. Germline CDR1 reads SEHNR; CDR2 reads FQNEAQ (reference sequence).

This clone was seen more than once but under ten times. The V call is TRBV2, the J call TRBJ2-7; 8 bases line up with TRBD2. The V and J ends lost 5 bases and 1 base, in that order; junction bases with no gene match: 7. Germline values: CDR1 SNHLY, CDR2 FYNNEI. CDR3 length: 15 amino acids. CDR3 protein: CASSSSGSGSYEQYF. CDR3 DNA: TGTGCCAGCAGTTCGAGCGGGAGTGGTTCCTACGAGCAGTACTTC.

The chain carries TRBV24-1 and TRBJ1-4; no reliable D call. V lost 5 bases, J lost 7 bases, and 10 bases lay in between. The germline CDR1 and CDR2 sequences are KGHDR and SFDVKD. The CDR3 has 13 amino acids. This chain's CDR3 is CATSVVPGEKLFF. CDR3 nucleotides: TGTGCCACCAGTGTAGTCCCCGGTGAAAAACTGTTTTTT.